One sample yielded the 12 T cell receptor beta chains listed below, sequenced in a study of vaccination and CD4 T cells after COVID-19 (dated by TCRdb to between 2020 and 2023). Libraries came from PCR. Sequenced on an Illumina iSeq 100. TCR sequencing of DNA from cultured CD4+ T cells used the Oncomine TCR Beta short-read assay at the Johns Hopkins FTIC core. TCRdb handled the public reads itself, with Q25 trimming in fastp and clone calling in MiXCR, and kept productive beta chains. Rows are unified per CDR3 protein, each entry keeping the most common DNA and genes. In this sample the table shows more than 10,000 distinct CDR3 sequences, over 25% of which occur a single time. The top ten clonotypes cover around a sixth of the sample. According to the study, the label for this sample's treatment or condition signals: roughly 10-day PBMC culture with coronavirus spike peptide pools or control peptides (ViraFEST assay).

The antigens of these receptors remain unknown. The sequencing here drew on CD4+ T cells from blood, cultured in vitro, taken after SARS-CoV-2 vaccination. All receptors come from a human donor who had recovered from COVID-19.

This clonotype was seen only once. Written as DNA, the CDR3 is TGTGCCAGCAGTCTTAGGACCGGGTCGATGAACACTGAAGCTTTCTTT. Amino acid sequence: CASSLRTGSMNTEAFF. The chain has TRBV6-1 and TRBJ1-1; no clear D. The CDR3 runs to 16 residues. Trimming removed 5 bases at V and 0 bases at J, with 16 bases between. The germline V gene has CDR1 MNHNS and CDR2 SASEGT.

This clonotype was detected once. This rearrangement joins TRBV18 to TRBJ1-6, with D hard to call. Germline V gene lookup returns CDR1 KGHSH and CDR2 LQKENI. Trimming took off 2 bases at V and 7 bases at J, with 9 bases between the two ends. The CDR3 extends over 14 amino acids. This chain's CDR3 is CASSPERVNSPLHF. CDR3 DNA: TGTGCCAGCTCACCAGAAAGGGTGAATTCACCCCTCCACTTT.

This sequence joins TRBV4-1 and TRBJ2-7; the D gene is possibly TRBD1 (5 bases). The CDR3 has 14 amino acids. The germline V gene encodes CDR1 MGHRA and CDR2 YSYEKL. V was clipped by 1 base and J by 4 bases, with 11 bases between them. CDR3 nucleotide sequence: TGCGCCAGCAGCCAAGTTCCCCACAGGTACGAGCAGTACTTC. It specifies CASSQVPHRYEQYF.

This clonotype was found a few times. The chain links TRBV6-1 to TRBJ1-1; 8 nucleotides align to TRBD1. Germline V CDR1 and CDR2: MNHNS, SASEGT. There are 14 residues in the CDR3. V lost 4 bases, J lost 5 bases, and 6 bases stayed unmatched. CDR3 nucleotide sequence: TGTGCCAGCAGTGTCAGGGGGCTGCGGACTGAAGCTTTCTTT. Its translation is CASSVRGLRTEAFF.

This chain connects TRBV5-5 to TRBJ1-5; TRBD1 is a possible D gene (5 bases). This CDR3 contains 16 residues. The V gene lost 1 base and the J gene lost 0 bases, with 11 bases spanning the gap. Germline CDR1 and CDR2: SGHKS and YYEKEE (reference sequence). The CDR3 reads CASSLLWGYSNQPQHF. CDR3 nucleotide sequence: TGTGCCAGCAGCTTGTTGTGGGGCTATAGCAATCAGCCCCAGCATTTT.

The chain carries TRBV7-8 and TRBJ1-2; D not resolved. V was shortened by 1 base and J by 3 bases, with 9 bases between the two germline ends. The CDR3 consists of 14 residues. Germline lookup yields CDR1 SGHVS and CDR2 FQNEAQ. The DNA of the CDR3 is TGTGCCAGCAGCTTAGGAAGAAGGGACTATGGCTACACCTTC. Translation gives CASSLGRRDYGYTF.

This clonotype was detected only a few times. The J gene is TRBJ2-1, the V gene TRBV20-1; TRBD2 aligns across 7 bases. With 3 bases clipped from V and 5 bases from J, the junction kept 10 bases outside the gene matches. The CDR3 consists of 15 residues. The V gene's germline CDR1 is DFQATT and CDR2 SNEGSKA (reference sequence). The CDR3 nucleotides are TGCAGTGCTAGGCCGGTGGGAGGGCCCCACAATGAGCAGTTCTTC. This gives the protein CSARPVGGPHNEQFF.

The table lists this clonotype with a few counts. The V call is TRBV19, the J call TRBJ1-2; 8 bases map to TRBD1. The V gene end was trimmed by 7 bases and the J gene end by 8 bases; junction bases not matched to a gene: 15. The CDR3 has 15 amino acids. Germline-derived CDR1 and CDR2 are LNHDA and SQIVND (reference sequence). The CDR3 sequence: CASTILTGGSGGYTF. CDR3 DNA: TGTGCCAGTACTATCTTAACAGGGGGGAGCGGCGGCTACACCTTC.

This clonotype was counted a few times. The chain employs TRBV7-9 and TRBJ2-1, with 7 nucleotides matching TRBD1. The CDR3 covers 13 residues. The J segment lost 7 bases and the V segment lost 3 bases, leaving 3 bases of the junction unmatched. Per germline, CDR1 SEHNR and CDR2 FQNEAQ (reference sequence). CDR3 sequence: CASSLWDSNEQFF. As DNA, the CDR3 is TGTGCCAGCAGCTTGTGGGACAGTAATGAGCAGTTCTTC.

This clonotype was observed a handful of times. The rearrangement uses TRBV6-2 or TRBV6-3 and TRBJ2-3, with 13 nucleotides matching TRBD2. The germline CDR1 and CDR2 sequences are MNHEY and SVGEGT. This CDR3 has 15 amino acids. With V trimmed by 8 bases and J by 5 bases, 7 bases remained unmatched. CDR3 loop: CASRGLAGMRDTQYF. The CDR3 DNA is TGTGCCAGCCGGGGACTAGCGGGGATGAGAGATACGCAGTATTTT.

The gene calls are TRBV11-3 and TRBJ2-1; D is uncertain. This CDR3 has 14 residues. Trimming took off 5 bases at V and 3 bases at J, with 11 bases between the two ends. CDR1 is SGHNT and CDR2 is YENEEA in the germline V gene. The CDR3 here is CASSRSMNYNEQFF. Written as DNA, the CDR3 is TGTGCCAGCAGCCGGAGTATGAACTACAATGAGCAGTTCTTC.

The chain recombines TRBV12-3 or TRBV12-4 with TRBJ2-1, with D perhaps matching TRBD2 (5 bases). The CDR3 sequence is 13 residues long. V lost 5 bases and J lost 10, with 15 bases in between. The CDR3 DNA follows: TGTGCCAGCAGTCCCACGGGGAGACCCGAGCAGTTCTTC. Protein sequence: CASSPTGRPEQFF.